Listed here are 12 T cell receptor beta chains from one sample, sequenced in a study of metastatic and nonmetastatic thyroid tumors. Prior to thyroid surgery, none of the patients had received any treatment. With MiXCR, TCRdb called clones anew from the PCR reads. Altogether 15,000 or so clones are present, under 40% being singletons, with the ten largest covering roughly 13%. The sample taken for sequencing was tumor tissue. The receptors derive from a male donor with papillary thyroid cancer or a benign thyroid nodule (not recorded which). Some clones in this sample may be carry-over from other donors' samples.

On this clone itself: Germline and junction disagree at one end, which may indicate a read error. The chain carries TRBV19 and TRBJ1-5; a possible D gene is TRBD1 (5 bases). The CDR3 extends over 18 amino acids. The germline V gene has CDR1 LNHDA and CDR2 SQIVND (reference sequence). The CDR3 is CASSTIHPITGWNQPQHF. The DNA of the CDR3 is TGTGCGAGTAGTACAATTCACCCTATAACAGGCTGGAATCAGCCCCAGCATTTT.

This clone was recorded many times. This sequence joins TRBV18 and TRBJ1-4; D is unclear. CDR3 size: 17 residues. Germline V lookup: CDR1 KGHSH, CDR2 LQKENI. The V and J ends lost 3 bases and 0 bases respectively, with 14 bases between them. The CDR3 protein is CASSPLPPPATNEKLFF. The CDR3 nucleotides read TGTGCCAGCTCACCGCTACCCCCTCCGGCAACTAATGAAAAACTGTTTTTT.

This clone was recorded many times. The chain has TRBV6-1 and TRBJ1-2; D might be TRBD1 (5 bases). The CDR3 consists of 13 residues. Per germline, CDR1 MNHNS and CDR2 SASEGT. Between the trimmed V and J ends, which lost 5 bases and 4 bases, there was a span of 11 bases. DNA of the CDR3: TGTGCCAGCAGTTTGGGACCGACCTATGGCTACACCTTC. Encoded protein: CASSLGPTYGYTF.

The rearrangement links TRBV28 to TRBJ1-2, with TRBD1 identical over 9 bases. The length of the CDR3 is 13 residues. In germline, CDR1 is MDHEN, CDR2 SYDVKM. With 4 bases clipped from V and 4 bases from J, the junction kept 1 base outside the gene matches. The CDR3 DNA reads TGTGCCAGCAGTTCGACAGGGGGCTATGGCTACACCTTC. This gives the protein CASSSTGGYGYTF.

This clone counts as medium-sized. The CDR3 DNA reads as TGTGCCAGCAGCTCGTTCCTTCTAGCGGGGGGGCGAGAGACCCAGTACTTC. As protein: CASSSFLLAGGRETQYF. The chain recombines TRBV11-3 with TRBJ2-5; 12 nucleotides match TRBD2. Germline V gives CDR1 SGHNT, CDR2 YENEEA. The V gene end was trimmed by 4 bases and the J gene end by 4 bases; junction bases not matched to a gene: 10. This CDR3 is 17 amino acids long. Together with reference TRBV11-3 and TRBJ2-5, the CDR3 gives the full variable domain: EAGVVQSPRYKIIEKKQPVAFWCNPISGHNTLYWYLQNLGQGPELLIRYENEEAVDDSQLPKDRFSAERLKGVDSTLKIQPAELGDSAVYLCASSSFLLAGGRETQYFGPGTRLLVL.

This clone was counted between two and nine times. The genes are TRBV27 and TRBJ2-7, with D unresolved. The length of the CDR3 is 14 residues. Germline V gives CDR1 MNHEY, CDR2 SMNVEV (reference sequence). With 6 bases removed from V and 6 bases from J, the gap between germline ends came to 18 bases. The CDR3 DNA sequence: TGTGCCAGCAGAAATACAGAACCCCGGGTCGAGCAGTACTTC. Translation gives CASRNTEPRVEQYF.

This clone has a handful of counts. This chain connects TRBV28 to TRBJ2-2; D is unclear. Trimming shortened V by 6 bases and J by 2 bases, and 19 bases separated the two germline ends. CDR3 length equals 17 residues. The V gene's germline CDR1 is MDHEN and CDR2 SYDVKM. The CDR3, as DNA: TGTGCCAGCAGATCAACCCCTAGGCAGAGTAACACCGGGGAGCTGTTTTTT. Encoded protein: CASRSTPRQSNTGELFF.

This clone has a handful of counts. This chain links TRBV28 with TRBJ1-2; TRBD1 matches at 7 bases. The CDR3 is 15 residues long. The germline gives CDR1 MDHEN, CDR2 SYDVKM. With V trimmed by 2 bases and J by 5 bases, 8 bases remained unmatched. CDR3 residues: CASSLTSGGKYGYTF. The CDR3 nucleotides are TGTGCCAGCAGTTTAACATCAGGGGGGAAGTATGGCTACACCTTC.

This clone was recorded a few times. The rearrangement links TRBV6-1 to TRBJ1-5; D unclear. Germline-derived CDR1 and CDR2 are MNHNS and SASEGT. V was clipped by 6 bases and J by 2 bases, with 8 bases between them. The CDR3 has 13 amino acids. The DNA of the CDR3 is TGTGCCAGCAGCAAGATGGGCAATCAGCCCCAGCATTTT. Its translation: CASSKMGNQPQHF.

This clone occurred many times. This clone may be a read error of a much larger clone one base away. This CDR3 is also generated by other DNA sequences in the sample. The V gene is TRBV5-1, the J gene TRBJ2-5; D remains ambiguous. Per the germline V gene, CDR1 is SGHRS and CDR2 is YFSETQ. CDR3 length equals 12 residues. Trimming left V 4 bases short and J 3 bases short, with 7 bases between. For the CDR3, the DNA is TGCGCCAGCAGCGGAAGAGAAGAGACCCAGTACTTC. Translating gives CASSGREETQYF.

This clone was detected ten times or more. CDR3 loop: CASSDGQGADGYTF. The DNA of the CDR3 is TGTGCCAGCAGTGACGGGCAGGGGGCCGATGGCTACACCTTC. The chain has TRBV6-4 and TRBJ1-2, with 8 bases matching TRBD1. The germline V gene has CDR1 MRHNA and CDR2 SNTAGT. V lost 2 bases, J lost 6 bases, and 5 bases stayed unmatched. The CDR3 has 14 amino acids.

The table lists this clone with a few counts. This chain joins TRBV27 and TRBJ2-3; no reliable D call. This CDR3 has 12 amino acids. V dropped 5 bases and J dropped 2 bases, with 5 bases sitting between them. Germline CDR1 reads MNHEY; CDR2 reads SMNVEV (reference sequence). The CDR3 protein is CASSHHTDTQYF. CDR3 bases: TGTGCCAGCAGTCACCACACAGATACGCAGTATTTT.